The sequence of this T cell receptor (beta chain) was determined in a study of human T cells and chemical hapten exposure. Study summary: A roughly 2 cm by roughly 2 cm inner upper arm patch received 2% DPC for sensitization.

For the library, individual cDNA molecules each received unique molecular identifiers. TCRdb re-derived calls from the RACE reads in MiXCR, one entry per CDR3 protein. The table has nearly 350,000 distinct CDR3 sequences, around 7% seen once. Time point indicated: patch test 1, 2 weeks after DPC sensitization. As to treatment: therapeutic diphenylcyclopropenone sensitization with weekly scalp DPC. Samples of blood were obtained prior to the application of each patch test. Whole blood, unfractionated, served as the material for total RNA extraction. Germline V gene lookup returns CDR1 SGHTA and CDR2 FQGNSA. Losses at the gene ends were 5 bases for V and 5 bases for J; bases not matched to a gene: 9. CDR3 size: 15 residues.

The genes are TRBV7-2 and TRBJ2-1, with TRBD1 matching over 7 bases. This specimen consisted of whole blood, obtained in connection with sensitization to the hapten diphenylcyclopropenone (DPC). This clonotype originated in a woman between 18 and 30 years old with alopecia areata. Some clones in this sample may be carry-over from other donors' samples. Here the CDR3 reads CASSPPGQLNNEQFF. CDR3 DNA sequence: TGTGCCAGCAGCCCGCCGGGACAGCTTAACAATGAGCAGTTCTTC.